This T cell receptor beta chain stems from a study of T-cell memory formation after mild COVID-19. Study details: The two donors had largely donor-specific TCR clusters.

Study outcomes and limitations: Clones shrinking from day 15 to 85 showed even CD4/CD8 mixes; later expanders tilted CD4+. Mostly located in CM and EM were contracting CD4+ clones, with contracting CD8+ clones located in EMRA.

Trimming cost V 0 bases and J 4 bases, with 10 bases left between them. This CDR3 has 15 residues. CDR1 is MGHRA, CDR2 YSYEKL, per germline. 5'RACE with constant-segment primers built TCRalpha and TCRbeta cDNA libraries with UMIs. TCRdb called the 5' RACE reads again in MiXCR, with one record for every CDR3 protein. This sample has 450,000 to 650,000 distinct CDR3 sequences, with roughly 22% found just once. This clonotype was observed a handful of times. The antigen is not known. Sequencing was carried out using PBMCs or a T cell subset sorted from them (not recorded which). This chain joins TRBV4-1 and TRBJ2-1; the D call may be TRBD1 or TRBD2 (5 bases each). This TCR came from an adult woman who had mild COVID-19 (a few samples of this study predate the infection). Cell type and time point are not known. The CDR3, as DNA: TGCGCCAGCAGCCAAGAGCCCGGGGCTTACAATGAGCAGTTCTTC. Amino acids: CASSQEPGAYNEQFF.